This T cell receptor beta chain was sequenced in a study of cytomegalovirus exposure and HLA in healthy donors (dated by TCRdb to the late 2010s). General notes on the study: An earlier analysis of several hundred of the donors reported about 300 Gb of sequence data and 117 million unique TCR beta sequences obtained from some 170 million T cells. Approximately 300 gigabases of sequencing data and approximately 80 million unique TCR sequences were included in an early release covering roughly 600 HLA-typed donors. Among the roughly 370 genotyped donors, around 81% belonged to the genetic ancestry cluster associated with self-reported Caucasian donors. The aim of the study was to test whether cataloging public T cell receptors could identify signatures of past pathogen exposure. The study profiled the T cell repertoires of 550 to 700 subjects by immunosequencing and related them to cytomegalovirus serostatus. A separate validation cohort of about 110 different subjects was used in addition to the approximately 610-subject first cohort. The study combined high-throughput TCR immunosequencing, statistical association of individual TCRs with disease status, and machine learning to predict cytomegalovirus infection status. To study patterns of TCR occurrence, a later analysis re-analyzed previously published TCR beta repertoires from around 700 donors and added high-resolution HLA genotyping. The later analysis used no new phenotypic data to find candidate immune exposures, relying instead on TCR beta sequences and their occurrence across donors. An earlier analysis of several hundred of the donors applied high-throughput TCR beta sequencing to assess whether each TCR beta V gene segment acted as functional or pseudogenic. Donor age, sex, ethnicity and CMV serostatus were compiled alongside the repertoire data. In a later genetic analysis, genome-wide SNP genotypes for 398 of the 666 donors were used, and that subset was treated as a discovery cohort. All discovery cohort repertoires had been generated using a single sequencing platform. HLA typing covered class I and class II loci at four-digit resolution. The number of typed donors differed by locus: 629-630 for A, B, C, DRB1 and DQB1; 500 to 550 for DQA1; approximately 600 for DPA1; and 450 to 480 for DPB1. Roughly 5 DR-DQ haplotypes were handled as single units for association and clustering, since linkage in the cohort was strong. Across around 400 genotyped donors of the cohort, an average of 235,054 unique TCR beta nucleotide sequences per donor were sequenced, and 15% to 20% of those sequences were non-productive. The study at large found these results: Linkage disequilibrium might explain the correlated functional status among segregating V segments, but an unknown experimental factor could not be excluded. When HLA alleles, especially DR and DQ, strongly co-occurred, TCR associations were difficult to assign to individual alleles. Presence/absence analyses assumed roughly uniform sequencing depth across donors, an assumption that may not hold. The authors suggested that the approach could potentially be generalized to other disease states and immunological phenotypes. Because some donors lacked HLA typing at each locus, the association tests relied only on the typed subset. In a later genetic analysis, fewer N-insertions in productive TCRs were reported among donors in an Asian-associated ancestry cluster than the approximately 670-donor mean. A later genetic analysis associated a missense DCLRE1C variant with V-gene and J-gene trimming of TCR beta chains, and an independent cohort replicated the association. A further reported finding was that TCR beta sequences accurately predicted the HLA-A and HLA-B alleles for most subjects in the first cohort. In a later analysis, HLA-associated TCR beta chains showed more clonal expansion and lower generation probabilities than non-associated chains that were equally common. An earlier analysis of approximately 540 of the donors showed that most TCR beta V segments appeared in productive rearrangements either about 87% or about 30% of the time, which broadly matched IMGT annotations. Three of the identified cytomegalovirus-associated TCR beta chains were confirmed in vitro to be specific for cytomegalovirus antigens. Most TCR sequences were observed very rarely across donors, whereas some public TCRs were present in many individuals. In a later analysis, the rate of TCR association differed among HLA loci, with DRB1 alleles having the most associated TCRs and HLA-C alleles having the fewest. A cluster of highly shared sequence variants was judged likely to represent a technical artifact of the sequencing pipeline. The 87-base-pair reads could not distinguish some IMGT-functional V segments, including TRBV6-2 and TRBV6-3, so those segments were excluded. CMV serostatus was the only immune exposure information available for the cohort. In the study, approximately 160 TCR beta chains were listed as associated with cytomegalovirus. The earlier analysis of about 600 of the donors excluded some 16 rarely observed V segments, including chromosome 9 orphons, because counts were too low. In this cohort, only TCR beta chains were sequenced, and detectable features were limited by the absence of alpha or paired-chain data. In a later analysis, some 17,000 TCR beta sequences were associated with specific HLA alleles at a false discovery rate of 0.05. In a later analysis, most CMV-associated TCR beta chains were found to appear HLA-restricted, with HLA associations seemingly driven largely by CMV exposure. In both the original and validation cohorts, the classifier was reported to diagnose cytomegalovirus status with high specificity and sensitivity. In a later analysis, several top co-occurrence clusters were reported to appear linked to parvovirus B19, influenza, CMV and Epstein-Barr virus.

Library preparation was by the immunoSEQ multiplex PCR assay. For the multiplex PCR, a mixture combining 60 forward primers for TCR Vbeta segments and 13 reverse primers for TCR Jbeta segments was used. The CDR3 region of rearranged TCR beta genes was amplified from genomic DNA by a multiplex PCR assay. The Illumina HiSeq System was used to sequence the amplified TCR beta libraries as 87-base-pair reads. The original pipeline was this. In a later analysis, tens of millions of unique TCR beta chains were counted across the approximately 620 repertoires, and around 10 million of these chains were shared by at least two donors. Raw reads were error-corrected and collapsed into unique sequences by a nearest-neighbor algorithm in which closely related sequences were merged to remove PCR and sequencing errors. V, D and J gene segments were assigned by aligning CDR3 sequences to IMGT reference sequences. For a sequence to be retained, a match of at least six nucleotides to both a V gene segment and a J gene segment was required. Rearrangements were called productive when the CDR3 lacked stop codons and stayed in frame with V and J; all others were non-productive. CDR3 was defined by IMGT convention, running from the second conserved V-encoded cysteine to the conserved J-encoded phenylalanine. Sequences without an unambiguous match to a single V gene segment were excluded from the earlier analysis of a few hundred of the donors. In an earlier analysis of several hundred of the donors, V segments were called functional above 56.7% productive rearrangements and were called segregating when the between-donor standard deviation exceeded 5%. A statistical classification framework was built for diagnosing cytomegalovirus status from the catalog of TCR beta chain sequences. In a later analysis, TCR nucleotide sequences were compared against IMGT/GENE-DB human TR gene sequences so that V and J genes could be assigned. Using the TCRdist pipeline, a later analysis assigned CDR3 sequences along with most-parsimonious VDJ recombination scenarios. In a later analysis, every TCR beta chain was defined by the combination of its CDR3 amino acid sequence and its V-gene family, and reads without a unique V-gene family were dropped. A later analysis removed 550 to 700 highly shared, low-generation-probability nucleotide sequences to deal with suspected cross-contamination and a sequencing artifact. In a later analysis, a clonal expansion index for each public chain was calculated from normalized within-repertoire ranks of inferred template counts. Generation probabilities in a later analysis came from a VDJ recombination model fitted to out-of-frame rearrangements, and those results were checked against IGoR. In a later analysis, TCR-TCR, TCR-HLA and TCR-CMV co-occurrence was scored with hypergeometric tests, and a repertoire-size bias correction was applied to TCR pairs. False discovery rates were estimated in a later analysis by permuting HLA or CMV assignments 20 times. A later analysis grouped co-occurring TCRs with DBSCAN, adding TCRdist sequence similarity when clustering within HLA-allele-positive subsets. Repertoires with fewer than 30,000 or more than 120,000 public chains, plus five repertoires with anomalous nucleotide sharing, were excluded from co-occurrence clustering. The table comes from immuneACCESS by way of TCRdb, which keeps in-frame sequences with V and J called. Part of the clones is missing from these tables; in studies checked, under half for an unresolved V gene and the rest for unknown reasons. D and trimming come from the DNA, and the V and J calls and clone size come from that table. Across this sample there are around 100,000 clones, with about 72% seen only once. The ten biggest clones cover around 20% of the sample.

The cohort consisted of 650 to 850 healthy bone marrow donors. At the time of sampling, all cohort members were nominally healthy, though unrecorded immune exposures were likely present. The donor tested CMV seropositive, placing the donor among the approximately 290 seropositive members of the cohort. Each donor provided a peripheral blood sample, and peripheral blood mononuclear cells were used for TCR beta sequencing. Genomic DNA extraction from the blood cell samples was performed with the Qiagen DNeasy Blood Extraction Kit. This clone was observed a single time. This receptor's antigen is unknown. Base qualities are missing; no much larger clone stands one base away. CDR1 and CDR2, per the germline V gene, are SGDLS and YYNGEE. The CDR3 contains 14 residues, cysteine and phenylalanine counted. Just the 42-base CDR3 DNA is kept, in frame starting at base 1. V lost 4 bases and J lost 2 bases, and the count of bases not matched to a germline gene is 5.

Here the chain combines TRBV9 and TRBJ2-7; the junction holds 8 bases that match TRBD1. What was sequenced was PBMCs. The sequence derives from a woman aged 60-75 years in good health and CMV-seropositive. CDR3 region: CASSLGTGPYEQYF. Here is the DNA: TGTGCCAGCAGCCTAGGGACAGGCCCCTACGAGCAGTACTTC. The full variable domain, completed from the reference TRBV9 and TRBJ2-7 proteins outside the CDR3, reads DSGVTQTPKHLITATGQRVTLRCSPRSGDLSVYWYQQSLDQGLQFLIQYYNGEERAKGNILERFSAQQFPDLHSELNLSSLELGDSALYFCASSLGTGPYEQYFGPGTRLTVT.